This T cell receptor beta chain was profiled in a study of regulatory T cells in long-lasting Graves disease. Overall study findings and caveats: Researchers reported studying only peripheral blood, not thyroid tissue. Patients whose Graves' disease persisted exhibited lower TCR diversity than those newly diagnosed.

The J segment lost 1 base and the V segment lost 0 bases, leaving 9 bases of the junction unmatched. This CDR3 has 18 amino acids. Germline V gene sequence: CDR1 MGHRA, CDR2 YSYEKL. Arm-PCR with iRepertoire HTBI primers amplified the CDR3 regions for these TCR beta libraries. Authors' data handling: About 60 TRBV and around 15 TRBJ segments were identified across samples. TCRdb fed the multiplex PCR reads into MiXCR, producing one record per CDR3 protein. The V and J calls were determined by TCRdb, not by the authors. The data hold roughly 500,000 distinct CDR3 sequences, with 12% to 15% observed a single time. As concerns this clonotype: Its antigen is as yet unknown.

This sample's time point: newly diagnosed GD, antithyroid drugs for less than 3 months. The TCR library used RNA extracted from PBMCs. All patients originated from an endocrinology department located in Xi'an, China. Another study also made use of these data, one on T cells in Graves' hyperthyroidism and ophthalmopathy.

This rearrangement joins TRBV4-1 to TRBJ2-5, with 9 bases matching TRBD1. This TCR came from a woman in her fifties or sixties with Graves disease. The starting material was peripheral blood mononuclear cells (PBMCs), obtained at new diagnosis, from a patient treated with antithyroid drugs. The CDR3 sequence: CASSQESVGQGPQETQYF. In DNA form, the CDR3 reads TGCGCCAGCAGCCAAGAATCAGTGGGACAGGGACCCCAAGAGACCCAGTACTTC.